What follows describes a single T cell receptor (beta chain). This clone's antigen is unknown. No much larger clone is present one base from it, and per-base qualities are unavailable. Taken from cysteine to phenylalanine, the CDR3 has 17 residues. The read is trimmed to its CDR3 DNA, 51 bases read in frame from base 1. CDR1 SGDLS and CDR2 YYNGEE are derived from the germline V gene. Trimming removed 4 bases from V and 7 bases from J, leaving 26 bases between the germline ends. The data were obtained in a study of blood T cell repertoires in COVID-19 (dated by TCRdb to about 2020). Background on the whole study: Collaborator samples came from the United States, Italy and Spain and covered acute and convalescent phases of COVID-19. The material from the prospective study consisted of cDNA or gDNA derived from T cells, B-cell-depleted T cells, or PBMCs. The dataset comprised deeply sampled blood TCRbeta repertoires from subjects exposed to, actively infected with, or recovered from COVID-19. Nearly every sample came with metadata listing a de-identified subject ID, COVID-19 status, age in years and sex. The repertoires were made available in a free public database intended to serve as a resource for research on the immune response to SARS-CoV-2. Samples came from the ongoing ImmuneRACE study (first 160 participants) plus 1,254 subjects from 6 global collaborators. Where HLA class I and class II types were available, the types were taken from metadata supplied by the sample provider, not from assay-based typing.

The immunoSEQ Assay, a bias-controlled multiplex PCR, was used to amplify TCRbeta CDR3 regions from genomic DNA. As for how the authors treated the data: Nucleated cell counts per sample were estimated from amplification of reference gene primers within the assay. To quantify the absolute abundance of each unique TCRbeta CDR3 rearrangement, sequence reads were collapsed and filtered. Productive Simpson clonality was computed per sample as the square root of Simpson's diversity index over productive rearrangements. TCRdb re-hosts the immuneACCESS table, in-frame sequences only. Its copies lack some clones; in the studies checked, an unresolved V gene accounts for under half of them, and the cause for the rest is not known. Clonal size and the V and J genes are those of that table, whereas D and trimming came from the DNA. This sample has about 69,000 clones in its table, and around 91% of those were observed once. The leading ten clones occupy about 5% of the sample.

Collaborating institutions collected whole blood in K2EDTA tubes following their own protocols. For TCRbeta analysis, collaborator samples were shipped as frozen whole blood, as isolated PBMCs, or as DNA extracted from either sample type. Paper-wide results and their limitations: The quantity of clinical and demographic metadata differed by source and by participant and was supplied without curation.

The TCR originated in a man aged 50 to 59 with acute or convalescent COVID-19. This chain is built from TRBV9 and TRBJ1-2; 5 matching bases give a weak D call of TRBD1. The sample taken for sequencing was peripheral blood. Here the CDR3 is given as CASSHSGTRGGEGGYTF. The DNA sequence is as follows: TGTGCCAGCAGCCATTCCGGGACTCGGGGAGGGGAAGGTGGCTACACCTTC.